This T cell receptor beta chain was sequenced in a study of shared clonotypes between healthy human individuals. Turning to the study itself: The people who gave samples were two women and a few men aged 18 to 49. Each donor's CD4 naive and CD4 memory cells filled three plates apiece, CD8 naive two, and CD8 memory one.

The CDR3 spans 14 residues. Trimming cost V 0 bases and J 12 bases; bases outside gene matches: 6. Per the germline V gene, CDR1 is SGHRS and CDR2 is YFSETQ. TCRdb's table, derived via immunoSEQ multiplex PCR, lists solely in-frame clones and lacks some. The sample contains approximately 1,000,000 clones, around 82% of which appear only once. The TCR comes from a man between 18 and 29 years old in good health. Some clones in this sample may be carry-over from other donors' samples. The sample comprised memory CD4+ T cells from PBMCs. Subset of the sample: CD45RA-negative fraction. V and J are TRBV5-1 and TRBJ2-7, with 13 nucleotides matching TRBD2. CDR3 nucleotides: TGCGCCAGCAGCTTGGAGGGACTAGCGGGAAGGAGGTACTTC. Translating gives CASSLEGLAGRRYF.